Sequencing of this T cell receptor beta chain was carried out in a study of T cell repertoires in cytomegalovirus infection. Study overall: Matching HLA type and CMV infection were both indicated by public TCR beta signatures.

Concerning this clonotype itself: Its antigen remains unidentified.

TCRdb passed the reads through MiXCR, listing each CDR3 protein once. The data hold approximately 700,000 distinct CDR3 sequences, with less than 40% observed a single time. The CDR3 is made up of 12 amino acids. The V end lost 1 base, the J end lost 7 bases, and 8 bases lay between the germline ends. Germline V gene lookup returns CDR1 SGHTA and CDR2 FQGNSA. Study-wide results and caveats: Ex vivo responses were dominated by HLA-C-restricted CMV-specific TCR beta clonotypes. Cumulative public TCR beta family frequency identified CMV carriers with the relevant HLA.

The sequence was obtained from a human donor in good health (CMV status not recorded). Some clones in this sample may be carry-over from other donors' samples. Sequences were obtained from PBMCs. The chain employs TRBV7-2 and TRBJ2-7; D unclear. Here the CDR3 DNA reads TGTGCCAGCAGCTTAGTAGTTCGTGAGCAGTACTTC. This sequence encodes CASSLVVREQYF. Based on the CDR3 plus reference TRBV7-2 and TRBJ2-7, the full variable domain is GAGVSQSPSNKVTEKGKDVELRCDPISGHTALYWYRQSLGQGLEFLIYFQGNSAPDKSGLPSDRFSAERTGGSVSTLTIQRTQQEDSAVYLCASSLVVREQYFGPGTRLTVT.